The sequence of this T cell receptor beta chain was determined in a study of a mutant IDH1 vaccine in newly diagnosed glioma. In the study overall: Patients began vaccination 4-6 weeks after radiotherapy alone, or with temozolomide cycles. Patients had received radiotherapy, temozolomide, or both previously, most receiving both.

Note on this clone: Its specificity is not known.

V lost 8 bases, J lost 1 base, and 15 bases lay in between. CDR1 LNHDA and CDR2 SQIVND come from the germline V gene (reference sequence). This CDR3 has 15 residues. Stated time point: week 23, last vaccination. All doses held 300 ug of mutant IDH1 20-mer peptide, with topical imiquimod. Newly diagnosed WHO grade 3 or 4 IDH1-mutant, ATRX-lost astrocytomas were identified in the donors. Produced via immunoSEQ multiplex PCR; TCRdb's table is partial and in-frame only. There are approximately 41,000 clones in the sample; roughly 79% occur only once, and approximately 6.5% lies in the top ten. The input for sequencing was PBMCs, taken from a glioma patient whose treatment included an IDH1 peptide vaccine. V and J are TRBV19 and TRBJ1-5, with D tentatively TRBD1 (6 bases). The sequence derives from a woman between 40 and 55 years old with glioma. Some clones in this sample may be carry-over from other donors' samples. In nucleotides, the CDR3 is TGTGCCAGTCGTTGGGGGGCAAACAGCAATCAGCCCCAGCATTTT. As protein: CASRWGANSNQPQHF.